This TCR beta chain came from a study of blood T cell repertoires in COVID-19. Overall study: COVID-19 samples from acute and convalescent phases originated in the United States, Italy and Spain. T cells, B-cell-depleted T cells, or PBMCs supplied cDNA or gDNA.

Original analysis: Amplified reference gene primers provided the basis for estimating nucleated cell counts. The data were produced by immunoSEQ multiplex PCR, yet TCRdb's version contains in-frame clones alone and is incomplete. V and J calls and clone size are those listed in that table; D and trimming were worked out from the DNA. This sample yields approximately 97,000 clones, of which roughly 90% are seen a single time; 18% belongs to the top ten. Trimming cost V 5 bases and J 6 bases; bases outside gene matches: 4. The CDR3 sequence is 13 residues long. The germline V gene encodes CDR1 KGHDR and CDR2 SFDVKD.

The sequenced material came from peripheral blood. This sequence was found in a woman older than 75 with acute or convalescent COVID-19. The chain joins TRBV24-1 to TRBJ2-7; 9 bases line up with TRBD1. In DNA, the CDR3 is TGTGCCACCAGTGCGTGGACAGGGGCCGAGCAGTACTTC. Translated, it gives CATSAWTGAEQYF.